What follows is one T cell receptor (beta chain) and its context. With V trimmed by 4 bases and J by 0 bases, 7 bases remained unmatched. Germline assignment: CDR1 SGHDT and CDR2 YYEEEE. CDR3 length: 16 residues. In the authors' workflow: Reference gene primer amplification in the assay estimated nucleated cell counts. Using immunoSEQ multiplex PCR, the repertoire was profiled, and TCRdb retains in-frame clones only, with some absent. Clonal size and the V and J genes are those of that table, whereas D and trimming came from the DNA. This table holds about 220,000 clones, around 84% found once. The data are from a study of blood T cell repertoires in COVID-19. Across the whole study: COVID-19 samples collected from the United States, Italy and Spain covered acute and convalescent phases. The cDNA or gDNA used as material had been derived from T cells, B-cell-depleted T cells, or PBMCs.

The sequence was collected from a man aged 30 to 45 with active or convalescent COVID-19. The sample taken for sequencing was peripheral blood. V gene TRBV5-6 combines with J gene TRBJ1-2, with TRBD1 identical over 9 bases. The CDR3 DNA reads TGTGCCAGCAGCCCCGGGACAGGGAAAGCTAACTATGGCTACACCTTC. This translates into CASSPGTGKANYGYTF.